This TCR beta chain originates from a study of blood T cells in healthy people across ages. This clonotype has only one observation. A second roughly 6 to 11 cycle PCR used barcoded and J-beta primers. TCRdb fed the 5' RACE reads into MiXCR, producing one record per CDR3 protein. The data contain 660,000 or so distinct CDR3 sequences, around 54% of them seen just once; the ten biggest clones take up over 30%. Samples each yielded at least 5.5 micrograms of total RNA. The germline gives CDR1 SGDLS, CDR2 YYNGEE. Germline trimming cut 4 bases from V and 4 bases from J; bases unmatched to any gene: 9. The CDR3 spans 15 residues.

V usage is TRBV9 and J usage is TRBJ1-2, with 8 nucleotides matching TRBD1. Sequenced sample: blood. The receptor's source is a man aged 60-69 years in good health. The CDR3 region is CASSKGQGLGYGYTF. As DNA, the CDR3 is TGTGCCAGCAGCAAAGGACAGGGATTAGGCTATGGCTACACCTTC.